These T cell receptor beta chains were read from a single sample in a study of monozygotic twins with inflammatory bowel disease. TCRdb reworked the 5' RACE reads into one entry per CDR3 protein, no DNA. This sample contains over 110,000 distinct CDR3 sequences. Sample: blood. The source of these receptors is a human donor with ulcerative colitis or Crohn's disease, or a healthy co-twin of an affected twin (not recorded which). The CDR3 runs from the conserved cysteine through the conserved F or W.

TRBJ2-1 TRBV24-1 CATSDPRWGDEQFF
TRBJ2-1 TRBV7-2 CATRTSTSSYNEQFF
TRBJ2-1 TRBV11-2 CASSVAGGRWNEQFF
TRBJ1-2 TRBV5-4 CASSSGTDPNYGYTF
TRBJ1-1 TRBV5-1 CASSLQTHEMNTEAFF
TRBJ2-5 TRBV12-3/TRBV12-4 CASSLRQATQETQYF
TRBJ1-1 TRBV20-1 CSPARNPGKEAFF
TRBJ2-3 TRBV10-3 CAISESTMAAQYF
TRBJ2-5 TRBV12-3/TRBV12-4 CASSHGLAGQTQYF
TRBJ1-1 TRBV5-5 CASLQWGGTEAFF
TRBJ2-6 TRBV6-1 CASNPQGPGANVLTF
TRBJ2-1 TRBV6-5 CASSYSNKYNEQFF
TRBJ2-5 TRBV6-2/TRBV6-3 CASSHGGVVQETQYF
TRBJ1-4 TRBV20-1 CSVRGRDGEKLFF
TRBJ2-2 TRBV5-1 CASSLDRANTGELFF
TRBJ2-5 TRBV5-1 CASSLRQGRETQYF
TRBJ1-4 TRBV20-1 CSARDPAGVDEKLFF
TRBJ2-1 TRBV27 CASSFPVGSSGGLSYNEQFF
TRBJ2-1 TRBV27 CASSLLGVEQFF
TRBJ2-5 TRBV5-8 CASSLTGGGTYQETQYF
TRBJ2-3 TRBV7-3 CASSLTESTDTQYF
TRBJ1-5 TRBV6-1 CASSINQGPGQPQHF
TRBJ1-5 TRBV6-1 CASGGTGDPNSNQPQHF
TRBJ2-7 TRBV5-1 CASSLGDGRGTYEQYF
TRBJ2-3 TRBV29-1 CSGRTGADTQYF
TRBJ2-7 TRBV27 CASSHRGTEGYEQYF
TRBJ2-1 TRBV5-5 CASSLGHNEQFF
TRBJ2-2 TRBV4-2 CASSLRQGSGFSYSGGNGELFF
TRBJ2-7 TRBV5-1 CASSFYRTGGSYEQYF
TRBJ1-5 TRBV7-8 CASSDGQEVSNQPQHF
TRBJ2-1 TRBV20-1 CSARDPSGGRLYYNEQFF
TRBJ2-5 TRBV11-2 CASSSWEVGETQYF
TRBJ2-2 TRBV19 CASRPWGQQNTGELFF
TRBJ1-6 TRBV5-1 CASSLVGGGRSSYNSPLHF
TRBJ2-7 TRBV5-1 CASSLGTDEQYF
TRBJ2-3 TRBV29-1 CSVVRGGTDTQYF
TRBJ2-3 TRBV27 CASSLSLAGGIDTQYF
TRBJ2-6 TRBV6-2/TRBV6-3 CASTPGQGFSGANVLTF
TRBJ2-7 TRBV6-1 CASSKDRPSSYEQYF